This TCR beta chain was captured by sequencing in a study of neurological immune-mediated disorders. In its sample, this clonotype was seen many times. The CDR3 is 16 amino acids. The trim removed 6 bases at V and 1 base at J, leaving 5 bases unmatched. With 10-nucleotide random UMIs, 5'RACE was used to make the cDNA. Each CDR3 protein is one row after TCRdb ran MiXCR on the 5' RACE reads. The sample lists 85,000 to 100,000 distinct CDR3 sequences; around 3.3% were seen once. The material sequenced was PBMCs. The receptor was derived from a woman aged 18-29 years with multiple sclerosis. The gene calls are TRBV12-3 or TRBV12-4 and TRBJ2-1, with 11 bases fitting TRBD2. The CDR3 loop is CASSELAGVSYNEQFF. Written as DNA, the CDR3 is TGTGCCAGCAGCGAACTAGCGGGGGTATCCTACAATGAGCAGTTCTTC.